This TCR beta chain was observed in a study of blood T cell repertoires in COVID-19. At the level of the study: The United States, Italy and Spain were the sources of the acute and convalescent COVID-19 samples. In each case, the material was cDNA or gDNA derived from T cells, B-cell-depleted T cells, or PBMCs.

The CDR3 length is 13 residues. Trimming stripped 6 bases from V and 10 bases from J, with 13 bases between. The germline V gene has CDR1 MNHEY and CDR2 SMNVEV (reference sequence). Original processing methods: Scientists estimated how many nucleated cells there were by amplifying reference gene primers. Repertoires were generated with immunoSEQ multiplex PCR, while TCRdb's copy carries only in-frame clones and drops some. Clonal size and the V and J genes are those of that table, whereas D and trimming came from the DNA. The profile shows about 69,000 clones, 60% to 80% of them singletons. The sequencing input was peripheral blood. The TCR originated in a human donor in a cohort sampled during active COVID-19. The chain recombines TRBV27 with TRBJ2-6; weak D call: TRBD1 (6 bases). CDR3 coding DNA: TGTGCCAGCAGAAGGAGACAGGAAAACGTCCTGACTTTC. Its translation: CASRRRQENVLTF.